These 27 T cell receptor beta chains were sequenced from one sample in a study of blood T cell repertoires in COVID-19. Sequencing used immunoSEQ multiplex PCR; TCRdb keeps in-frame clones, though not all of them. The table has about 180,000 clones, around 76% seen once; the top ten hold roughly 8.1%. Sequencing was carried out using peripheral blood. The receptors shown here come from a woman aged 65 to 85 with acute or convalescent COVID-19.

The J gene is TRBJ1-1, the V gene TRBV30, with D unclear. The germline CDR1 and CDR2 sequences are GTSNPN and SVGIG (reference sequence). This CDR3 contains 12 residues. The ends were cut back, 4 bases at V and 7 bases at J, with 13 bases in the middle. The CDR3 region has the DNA TGTGCCTGGACGGGGAAGGTCGGTGAAGCTTTCTTT. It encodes CAWTGKVGEAFF.

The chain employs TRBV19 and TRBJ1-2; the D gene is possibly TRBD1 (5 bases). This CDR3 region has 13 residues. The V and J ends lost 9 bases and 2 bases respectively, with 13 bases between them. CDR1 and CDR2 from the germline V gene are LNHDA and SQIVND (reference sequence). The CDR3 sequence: CASNHRINYGYTF. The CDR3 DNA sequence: TGTGCCAGCAACCACAGGATAAACTATGGCTACACCTTC.

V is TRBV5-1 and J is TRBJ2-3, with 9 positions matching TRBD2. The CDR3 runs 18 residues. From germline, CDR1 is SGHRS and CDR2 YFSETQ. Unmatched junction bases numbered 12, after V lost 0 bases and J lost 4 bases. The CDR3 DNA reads TGCGCCAGCAGCTTGGGGTTTAGCGGGAGTATACGGGCAGATACGCAGTATTTT. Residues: CASSLGFSGSIRADTQYF.

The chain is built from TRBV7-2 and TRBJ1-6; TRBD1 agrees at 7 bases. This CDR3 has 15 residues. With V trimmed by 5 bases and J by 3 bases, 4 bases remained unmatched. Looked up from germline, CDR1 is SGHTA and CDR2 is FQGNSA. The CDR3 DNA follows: TGTGCCAGCAGCCCCGACAGGGTCTATAATTCACCCCTCCACTTT. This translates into CASSPDRVYNSPLHF.

CDR3: CASSYSRGTGVYEQYF. The CDR3 bases are TGTGCCAGCAGTTACTCTCGAGGGACAGGGGTCTACGAGCAGTACTTC. J is TRBJ2-7 and V is TRBV6-5; 10 nucleotides agree with TRBD1. The CDR3 is 16 amino acids. V lost 0 bases and J lost 3; bases outside the gene matches: 5. The germline gives CDR1 MNHEY, CDR2 SVGAGI.

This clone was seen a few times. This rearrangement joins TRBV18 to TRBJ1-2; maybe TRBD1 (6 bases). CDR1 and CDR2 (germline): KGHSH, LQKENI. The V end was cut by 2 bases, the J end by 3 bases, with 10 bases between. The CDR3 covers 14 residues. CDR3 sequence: CASSPGQSYYGYTF. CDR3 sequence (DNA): TGTGCCAGCTCACCAGGACAGAGTTACTATGGCTACACCTTC.

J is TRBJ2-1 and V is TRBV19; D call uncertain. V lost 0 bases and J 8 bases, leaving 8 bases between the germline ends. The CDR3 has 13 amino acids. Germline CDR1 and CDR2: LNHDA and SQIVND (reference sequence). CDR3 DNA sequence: TGTGCCAGTAGTATAGACGGGTCGGATGAGCAGTTCTTC. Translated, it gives CASSIDGSDEQFF.

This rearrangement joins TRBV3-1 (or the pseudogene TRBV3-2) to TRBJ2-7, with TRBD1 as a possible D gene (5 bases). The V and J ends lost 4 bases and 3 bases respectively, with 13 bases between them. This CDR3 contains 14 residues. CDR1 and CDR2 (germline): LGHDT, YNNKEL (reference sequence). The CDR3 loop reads CASSPKGKSYEQYF. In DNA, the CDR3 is TGTGCCAGCAGCCCAAAGGGGAAAAGCTACGAGCAGTACTTC.

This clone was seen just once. CDR3 in DNA: TGTGCCAGCAGTTTTGGGACTAGCGGGAGCTCCTACAATGAGCAGTTCTTC. Translation: CASSFGTSGSSYNEQFF. V is TRBV27 and J is TRBJ2-1, with TRBD2 matching over 14 bases. Germline loops: CDR1 MNHEY, CDR2 SMNVEV (reference sequence). The CDR3 sequence is 17 residues long. The V segment lost 3 bases and the J segment 0 bases; nucleotides outside the gene matches: 1.

CDR3 in DNA: TGTGCCAGCAGCCCGAGGGGGCACGATGAAAAACTGTTTTTT. The encoded protein is CASSPRGHDEKLFF. The chain carries TRBV2 and TRBJ1-4, with 7 bases matching TRBD1. Germline V CDR1 and CDR2: SNHLY, FYNNEI. CDR3 size: 14 residues. J lost 6 bases, V lost 6 bases, and 7 bases had no gene match.

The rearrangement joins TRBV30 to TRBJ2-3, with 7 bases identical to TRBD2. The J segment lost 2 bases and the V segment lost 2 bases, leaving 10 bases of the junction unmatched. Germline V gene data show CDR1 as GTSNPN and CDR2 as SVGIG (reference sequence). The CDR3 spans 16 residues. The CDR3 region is CAWSLGSSGDTDTQYF. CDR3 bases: TGTGCCTGGAGTCTGGGCTCTAGCGGCGACACAGATACGCAGTATTTT.

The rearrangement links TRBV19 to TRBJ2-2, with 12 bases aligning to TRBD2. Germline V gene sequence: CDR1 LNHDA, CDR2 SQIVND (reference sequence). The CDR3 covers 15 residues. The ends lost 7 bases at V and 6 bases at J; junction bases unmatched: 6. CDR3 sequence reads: CASIGTSGPAGELFF. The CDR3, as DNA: TGTGCCAGTATTGGGACTAGCGGGCCGGCCGGGGAGCTGTTTTTT.

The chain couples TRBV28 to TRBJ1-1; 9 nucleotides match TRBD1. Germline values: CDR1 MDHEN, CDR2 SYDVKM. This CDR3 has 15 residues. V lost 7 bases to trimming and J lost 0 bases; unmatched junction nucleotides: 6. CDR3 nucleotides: TGTGCCAGCAAGTATGGGGACAGGGTGAACACTGAAGCTTTCTTT. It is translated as CASKYGDRVNTEAFF.

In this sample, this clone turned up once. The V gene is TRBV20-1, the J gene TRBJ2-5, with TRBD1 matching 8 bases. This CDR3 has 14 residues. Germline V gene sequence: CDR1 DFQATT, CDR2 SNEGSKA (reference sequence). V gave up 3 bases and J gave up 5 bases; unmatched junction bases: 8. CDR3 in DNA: TGCAGTGCTAGTGCGGACAGGGTTTTTGAGACCCAGTACTTC. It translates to CSASADRVFETQYF.

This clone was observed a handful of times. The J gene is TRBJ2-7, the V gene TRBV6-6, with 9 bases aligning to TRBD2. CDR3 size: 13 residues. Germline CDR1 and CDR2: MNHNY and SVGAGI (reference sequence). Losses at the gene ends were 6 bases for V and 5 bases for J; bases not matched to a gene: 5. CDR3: CASRPGTSNEQYF. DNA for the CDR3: TGTGCCAGCAGACCCGGGACTAGCAACGAGCAGTACTTC.

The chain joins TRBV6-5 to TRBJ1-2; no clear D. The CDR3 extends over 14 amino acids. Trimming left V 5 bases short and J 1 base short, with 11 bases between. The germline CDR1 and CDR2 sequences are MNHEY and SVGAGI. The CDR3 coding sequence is TGTGCCAGCAGTACCCGAGAAGTTAACTATGGCTACACCTTC. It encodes CASSTREVNYGYTF.

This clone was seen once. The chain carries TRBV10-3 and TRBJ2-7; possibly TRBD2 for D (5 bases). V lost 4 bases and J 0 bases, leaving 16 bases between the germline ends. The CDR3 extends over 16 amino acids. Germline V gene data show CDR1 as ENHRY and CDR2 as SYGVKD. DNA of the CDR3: TGTGCCATCAGTGGGGCGAGGGTCCCGAGCTCCTACGAGCAGTACTTC. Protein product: CAISGARVPSSYEQYF.

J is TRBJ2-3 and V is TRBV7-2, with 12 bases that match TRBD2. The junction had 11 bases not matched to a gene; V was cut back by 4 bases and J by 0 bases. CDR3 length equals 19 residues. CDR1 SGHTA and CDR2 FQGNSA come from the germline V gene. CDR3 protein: CASSSRGLAGPTSTDTQYF. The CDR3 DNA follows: TGTGCCAGCAGCTCACGAGGACTAGCGGGGCCCACTAGCACAGATACGCAGTATTTT.

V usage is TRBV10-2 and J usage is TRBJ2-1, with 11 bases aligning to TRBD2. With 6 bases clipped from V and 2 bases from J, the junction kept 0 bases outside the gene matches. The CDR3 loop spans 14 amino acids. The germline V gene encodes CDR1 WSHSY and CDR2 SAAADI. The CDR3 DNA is TGCGCCAGCAGACTAGCGGGGGCCTACAATGAGCAGTTCTTC. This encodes CASRLAGAYNEQFF.

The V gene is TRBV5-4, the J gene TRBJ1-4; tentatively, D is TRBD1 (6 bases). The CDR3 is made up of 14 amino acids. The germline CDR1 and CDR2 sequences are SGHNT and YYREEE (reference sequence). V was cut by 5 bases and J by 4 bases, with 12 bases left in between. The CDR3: CASSIQGSNEKLFF. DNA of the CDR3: TGTGCCAGCAGTATACAGGGTAGTAATGAAAAACTGTTTTTT.

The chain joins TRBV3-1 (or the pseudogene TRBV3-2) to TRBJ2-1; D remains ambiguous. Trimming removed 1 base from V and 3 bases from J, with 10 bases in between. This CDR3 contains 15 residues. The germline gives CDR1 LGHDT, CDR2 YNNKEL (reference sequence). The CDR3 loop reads CASSQGAFGYNEQFF. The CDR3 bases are TGTGCCAGCAGCCAAGGGGCGTTTGGCTACAATGAGCAGTTCTTC.

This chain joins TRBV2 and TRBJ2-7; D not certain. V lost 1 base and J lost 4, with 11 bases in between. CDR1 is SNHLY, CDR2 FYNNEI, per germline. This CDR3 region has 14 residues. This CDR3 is CASSEGRVGYEQYF. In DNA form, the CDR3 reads TGTGCCAGCAGTGAAGGCCGGGTGGGTTACGAGCAGTACTTC.

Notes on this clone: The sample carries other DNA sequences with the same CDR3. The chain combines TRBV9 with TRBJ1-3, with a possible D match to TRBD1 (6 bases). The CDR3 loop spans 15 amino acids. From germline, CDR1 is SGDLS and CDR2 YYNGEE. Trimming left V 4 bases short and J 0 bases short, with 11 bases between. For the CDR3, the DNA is TGTGCCAGCAGCCCGAGGGACACCTCTGGAAACACCATATATTTT. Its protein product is CASSPRDTSGNTIYF.

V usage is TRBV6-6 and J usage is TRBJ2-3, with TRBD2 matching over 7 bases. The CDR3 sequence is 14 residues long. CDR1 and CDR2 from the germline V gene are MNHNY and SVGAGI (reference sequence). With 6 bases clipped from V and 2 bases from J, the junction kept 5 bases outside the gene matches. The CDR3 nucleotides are TGTGCCAGCAGCCTAGCGGAGATCACAGATACGCAGTATTTT. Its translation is CASSLAEITDTQYF.

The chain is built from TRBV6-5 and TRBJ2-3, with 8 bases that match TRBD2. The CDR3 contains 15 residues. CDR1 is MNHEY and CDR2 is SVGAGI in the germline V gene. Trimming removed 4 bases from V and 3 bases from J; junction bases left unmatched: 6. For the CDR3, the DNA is TGTGCCAGCAGTTCCAGCGGGAGTAGGACAGATACGCAGTATTTT. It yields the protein CASSSSGSRTDTQYF.

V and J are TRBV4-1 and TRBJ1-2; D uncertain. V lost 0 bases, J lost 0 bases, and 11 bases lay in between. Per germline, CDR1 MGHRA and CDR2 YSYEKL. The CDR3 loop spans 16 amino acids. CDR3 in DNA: TGCGCCAGCAGCCAAGATCCCGGCGAGGCTAACTATGGCTACACCTTC. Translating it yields CASSQDPGEANYGYTF.

The CDR3, as DNA: TGTGCCAGCAGCTTAGGCGCGGGGGGCCCCCGGACCCAGTACTTC. Its protein is CASSLGAGGPRTQYF. The chain links TRBV13 to TRBJ2-5; TRBD2 aligns across 8 bases. CDR1 is PRHDT, CDR2 FYEKMQ, per germline (reference sequence). The CDR3 contains 15 residues. Trimming removed 0 bases from V and 7 bases from J; junction bases left unmatched: 7. Based on the CDR3 plus reference TRBV13 and TRBJ2-5, the full variable domain is AAGVIQSPRHLIKEKRETATLKCYPIPRHDTVYWYQQGPGQDPQFLISFYEKMQSDKGSIPDRFSAQQFSDYHSELNMSSLELGDSALYFCASSLGAGGPRTQYFGPGTRLLVL.